This record covers a single TCR beta chain. No antigen is known for it. The treatment is: 19 received Ad26.COV2.S at low or high dose, single or two shots; 5 received placebo; per-sample allocation not given. Samples analyzed were those drawn on day 63 after the first vaccine or placebo injection. Only in-frame clones appear in the TCRdb table, and some are missing; sequencing was by immunoSEQ multiplex PCR. The data contain more than 300,000 clones, around 84% of them seen just once; the ten biggest clones take up 1.5% to 2.5%. This sample was included in a study of Ad26.COV2.S vaccination and SARS-CoV-2 variants. Overall study: Trial arm assignment for the donor was COV1001 Ad26.COV2.S. General study points: Total T cell responses were possibly underestimated by TCR breadth and depth analyses. Spike-specific TCR breadth was greater in vaccine than placebo recipients. Participants given vaccine showed non-spike TCR breadth similar to that of placebo recipients.

The specimen comprised peripheral blood, sampled in a trial of Ad26.COV2.S vaccine versus placebo. The sequence was obtained from a person aged 18-65 years who received the Ad26.COV2.S COVID-19 vaccine or a placebo.

In nucleotides, the CDR3 is TGTGCCAGCAGCTTAGGTCCGGGAGGCTATGGCTACACCTTC. Its translation: CASSLGPGGYGYTF. This chain joins TRBV7-2 and TRBJ1-2; D ambiguous. The CDR3 has 14 amino acids. With 1 base removed from V and 4 bases from J, the gap between germline ends came to 10 bases. The germline gives CDR1 SGHTA, CDR2 FQGNSA. The full variable domain, in which reference TRBV7-2 and TRBJ1-2 provide the parts outside the CDR3, is GAGVSQSPSNKVTEKGKDVELRCDPISGHTALYWYRQSLGQGLEFLIYFQGNSAPDKSGLPSDRFSAERTGGSVSTLTIQRTQQEDSAVYLCASSLGPGGYGYTFGSGTRLTVV.